This TCR beta chain stems from a study of blood T cell repertoires in COVID-19. As for the study in general: Collection of acute and convalescent COVID-19 samples took place in the United States, Italy and Spain. The analysed material was cDNA or gDNA that came from T cells, B-cell-depleted T cells, or PBMCs.

Under the authors' procedure: Amplified reference gene primers provided the basis for estimating nucleated cell counts. Generated by immunoSEQ multiplex PCR, the TCRdb table keeps only in-frame clones and is missing some. The V and J calls and clone size are taken from that table; D and trimming were inferred from the DNA. The table includes approximately 230,000 clones, 87% detected once. This clone was picked up one time. Trimming removed 5 bases at V and 2 bases at J, with 6 bases between. Germline V CDR1 and CDR2: LGHNA, YSLEER. The CDR3 length is 13 residues. V usage is TRBV4-3 and J usage is TRBJ2-2; D is uncertain. The sample taken for sequencing was peripheral blood. The sequence came from a man aged 18 to 29 with active or convalescent COVID-19. CDR3 protein: CASSTQNTGELFF. The CDR3 DNA follows: TGCGCCAGCAGCACACAAAACACCGGGGAGCTGTTTTTT.